A selection of T cell receptor beta chains follows, all from one sample in a study of blood T cell repertoires in COVID-19. TCRdb's copy holds only in-frame clones and misses some; the assay was immunoSEQ multiplex PCR. Of over 100,000 clones in the sample, approximately 86% were seen once. Sequencing was performed on peripheral blood. The receptors stem from a man aged 45 to 65 with active or convalescent COVID-19. Both conserved end residues are part of each CDR3. The D gene is left open where the match is weak. Clone size, where shown, is once, few, many, or a class for clones that have expanded.

TRBV19	.	TRBJ2-5	.	TGTGCCAGTAGTCGGTGGGAGACCCAGTACTTC	CASSRWETQYF
TRBV7-9	.	TRBJ1-1	.	TGTGCCAGCACCCCGGGGGGCTCCACTGAAGCTTTCTTT	CASTPGGSTEAFF
TRBV6-5	once	TRBJ1-2	.	TGTGCCGCTTGCACAAACCCCAGGGGTGGCTATGGCTACACCTTC	CAACTNPRGGYGYTF
TRBV6-5	.	TRBJ2-7	.	TGTGCCAGCAAGCCAGAGGGGGGGATCTACTACGAGCAGTACTTC	CASKPEGGIYYEQYF
TRBV14	.	TRBJ2-2	.	TGTGCCAGCAGCTGGCAGGGGAAAACCGGGGAGCTGTTTTTT	CASSWQGKTGELFF
TRBV24-1	once	TRBJ2-1	.	TGTGCCACCAGTGATTTGCGGACAGCCTACAATGAGCAGTTCTTC	CATSDLRTAYNEQFF
TRBV5-4	.	TRBJ1-2	.	TGTGCCAGCAGCTTGGGGAGCCAGAGATATGGCTACACCTTC	CASSLGSQRYGYTF
TRBV19	.	TRBJ1-2	.	TGTGCCAGTAGTAGGGCCTCTGATCAGGTCAACTATGGCTACACCTTC	CASSRASDQVNYGYTF
TRBV28	.	TRBJ1-1	.	TGTGCCAGCAGTTCATTTGACGGGGGATCAAGGGCTTTCTTT	CASSSFDGGSRAFF
TRBV13	once	TRBJ1-6	TRBD1	TGTGCCAGCAGCCCTCGGACAGGGATGGGGAATTCACCCCTCCACTTT	CASSPRTGMGNSPLHF
TRBV19	.	TRBJ1-4	.	TGTGCCAGTTCTCATCGGGGGTCACCTAATGAAAAACTGTTTTTT	CASSHRGSPNEKLFF
TRBV12-3/TRBV12-4	.	TRBJ1-1	.	TGTGCCAGCAGTTTAACTACTCAGGCTTTCTTT	CASSLTTQAFF
TRBV24-1	.	TRBJ1-3	.	TGTGCCACCAGTGCGTCAGGCACGGCTGGAAACACCATATATTTT	CATSASGTAGNTIYF
TRBV28	.	TRBJ1-2	.	TGTGCCAGCAGTTTATACGGCACGGGGGGGCAGGGCTACACCTTC	CASSLYGTGGQGYTF
TRBV6-4	.	TRBJ1-2	TRBD1	TGTGCCAGCAGTGACCCGGGACAGGGGAACTATGGCTACACCTTC	CASSDPGQGNYGYTF
TRBV2	.	TRBJ2-2	TRBD1	TGTGCCAGCAGCGGGGGACAGGGGACCGGGGAGCTGTTTTTT	CASSGGQGTGELFF
TRBV4-1	.	TRBJ2-5	.	TGCGCCAGCAGCCACCCCGACTCCGGGGAGACCCAGTACTTC	CASSHPDSGETQYF
TRBV4-3	.	TRBJ2-1	TRBD1	TGCGCCAGCAGCCAAGCGGACAGGCTTACCTACAATGAGCAGTTCTTC	CASSQADRLTYNEQFF
TRBV19	.	TRBJ2-2	.	TGTGCCACTTCGAGTGATTCCGGGGAGCTGTTTTTT	CATSSDSGELFF
TRBV6-5	.	TRBJ1-2	TRBD1	TGTGCCAGCAGTTACTCAGGCCAGGGGGGAGGCTACACCTTC	CASSYSGQGGGYTF
TRBV10-1	.	TRBJ2-1	TRBD1	TGCGCCAGCAGTCGGACAGGGGGCAATGAGCAGTTCTTC	CASSRTGGNEQFF
TRBV7-2	.	TRBJ1-3	.	TGTGCCAGCACCCTATTTCTTACGAACTCTGGAAACACCATATATTTT	CASTLFLTNSGNTIYF